Presented here are 28 T cell receptor beta chains from one specimen sequenced in a study of T cell changes during pregnancy in multiple sclerosis. Measured with immunoSEQ multiplex PCR; TCRdb has only the in-frame clones, and not every one. The sample shows about 60,000 clones, around 90% of them seen only once. Material: peripheral blood, obtained in the second trimester of pregnancy. The receptors derive from a female donor in good health, enrolled as a control in a pregnancy study.

The chain combines TRBV6-5 with TRBJ2-1; possibly TRBD2 for D (5 bases). This CDR3 has 15 amino acids. The germline CDR1 and CDR2 sequences are MNHEY and SVGAGI. The V end lost 3 bases, the J end lost 0 bases, and 9 bases lay between the germline ends. The DNA of the CDR3 is TGTGCCAGCAGTTATCGGGATATCTCCTACAATGAGCAGTTCTTC. Translating gives CASSYRDISYNEQFF.

The CDR3 coding sequence is TGTGCCAGCAGTCTTACTAGAACCGAGCAGTACTTC. This sequence encodes CASSLTRTEQYF. The J gene is TRBJ2-7, the V gene TRBV6-6, with D possibly matching TRBD2 (5 bases). The CDR3 is made up of 12 amino acids. The V gene's germline CDR1 is MNHNY and CDR2 SVGAGI (reference sequence). Trimming stripped 5 bases from V and 6 bases from J, with 11 bases between.

This rearrangement joins TRBV19 to TRBJ2-7; D perhaps matches TRBD2 (6 bases). This CDR3 contains 11 residues. The V gene lost 11 bases and the J gene lost 0 bases, with 8 bases spanning the gap. Germline V gene lookup returns CDR1 LNHDA and CDR2 SQIVND (reference sequence). Here the CDR3 DNA reads TGTGCCGCCGGGAGCTCCTACGAGCAGTACTTC. Translating it yields CAAGSSYEQYF.

The table lists this clone with a count of one. V usage is TRBV19 and J usage is TRBJ1-1; possible D gene TRBD1, 6 bases. The germline V gene has CDR1 LNHDA and CDR2 SQIVND (reference sequence). This CDR3 comprises 15 residues. The ends were cut back, 10 bases at V and 1 base at J, with 19 bases in the middle. CDR3 residues: CATREQGLRNTEAFF. CDR3 nucleotide sequence: TGTGCCACCAGAGAACAGGGTCTCCGGAACACTGAAGCTTTCTTT. Complete variable domain (other parts from reference TRBV19 and TRBJ1-1): DGGITQSPKYLFRKEGQNVTLSCEQNLNHDAMYWYRQDPGQGLRLIYYSQIVNDFQKGDIAEGYSVSREKKESFPLTVTSAQKNPTAFYLCATREQGLRNTEAFFGQGTRLTVV.

The CDR3 coding sequence is TGTGCCAGCAGCCCTGTGCGGGAGTTCTACGAGCAGTACTTC. It translates to CASSPVREFYEQYF. The rearrangement uses TRBV7-2 and TRBJ2-7; 7 positions agree with TRBD2. CDR1 is SGHTA, CDR2 FQGNSA, per germline. The CDR3 runs 14 residues. Trimming removed 5 bases from V and 3 bases from J; junction bases left unmatched: 7.

The J gene is TRBJ2-7, the V gene TRBV11-2; TRBD1 matches at 8 bases. The V gene's germline CDR1 is SGHAT and CDR2 FQNNGV. V shed 4 bases, J shed 7 bases, and the junction held 6 bases outside the gene matches. This CDR3 is 13 amino acids long. CDR3 sequence (DNA): TGTGCCAGCAGCTCAGGGGGCCGGGCTGAGCAGTACTTC. Its protein is CASSSGGRAEQYF.

This chain joins TRBV6-6 and TRBJ1-1, with D maybe TRBD1 (5 bases). The CDR3 has 13 residues. Per the germline V gene, CDR1 is MNHNY and CDR2 is SVGAGI (reference sequence). V was pared by 5 bases and J by 11 bases, with 18 bases between. The CDR3 coding sequence is TGTGCCAGCAGTACAAAGGGACTCCAGAGGGCTTTCTTT. Translated: CASSTKGLQRAFF.

The chain joins TRBV19 to TRBJ1-2, with no clear D. This CDR3 contains 20 residues. Germline CDR1 LNHDA, CDR2 SQIVND (reference sequence). Trimming removed 9 bases at V and 1 base at J, with 33 bases between. In DNA form, the CDR3 reads TGTGCCAGCAAGCCCCTCGATGGAGGTTCGGGCCCCACCTTTAACTATGGCTACACCTTC. Translation: CASKPLDGGSGPTFNYGYTF.

The gene calls are TRBV6-5 and TRBJ1-6; no clear D gene. Germline V lookup: CDR1 MNHEY, CDR2 SVGAGI. CDR3 length: 14 residues. Trimming shortened V by 2 bases and J by 6 bases, and 8 bases separated the two germline ends. CDR3 in amino acids: CASSYVASNSPLHF. In DNA, the CDR3 is TGTGCCAGCAGTTACGTGGCTTCTAATTCACCCCTCCACTTT.

The genes are TRBV4-1 and TRBJ2-2; no clear D gene. The CDR3 has 16 amino acids. V lost 0 bases to trimming and J lost 5 bases, with 13 bases between them. CDR1 is MGHRA, CDR2 YSYEKL, per germline. DNA of the CDR3: TGCGCCAGCAGCCAAGAACTGACAACTTTGACCGGGGAGCTGTTTTTT. Amino acids: CASSQELTTLTGELFF.

The chain is built from TRBV5-1 and TRBJ2-1; 16 bases map to TRBD2. CDR1 is SGHRS, CDR2 YFSETQ, per germline. The junction had 6 bases not matched to a gene; V was cut back by 4 bases and J by 5 bases. This CDR3 is 17 amino acids long. CDR3 bases: TGCGCCAGCAGCACGGGACTAGCGGGGGGGAGGGACAATGAGCAGTTCTTC. Residues: CASSTGLAGGRDNEQFF.

The chain couples TRBV28 to TRBJ2-4, with TRBD2 matching over 14 bases. Germline assignment: CDR1 MDHEN and CDR2 SYDVKM. V dropped 3 bases and J dropped 6; count of bases not matched to a gene: 13. CDR3 length: 19 residues. DNA for the CDR3: TGTGCCAGCAGTTTCAGCCCGACTAGCGGGAGGGCCATTGGAAACATTCAGTACTTC. Its translation: CASSFSPTSGRAIGNIQYF. The whole variable domain, filled in from reference TRBV28 and TRBJ2-4, reads DVKVTQSSRYLVKRTGEKVFLECVQDMDHENMFWYRQDPGLGLRLIYFSYDVKMKEKGDIPEGYSVSREKKERFSLILESASTNQTSMYLCASSFSPTSGRAIGNIQYFGAGTRLSVL.

The sample holds one count of this clone. The germline gene is not matched at one end of the junction; a read error may be the cause. This chain uses TRBV18 with TRBJ2-2; 9 bases are a match to TRBD1. This CDR3 has 16 residues. Germline-derived CDR1 and CDR2 are KGHSH and LQKENI. CDR3 loop: CASSSPGQGNTGELFF. DNA of the CDR3: TGTGCCAGCTCATCACCGGGACAGGGGAACACCGGGGAGCTGTTTTTT.

The V gene is TRBV11-1, the J gene TRBJ2-1; no definite D call. From germline, CDR1 is SGHAT and CDR2 FQDESV (reference sequence). V gave up 5 bases and J gave up 12 bases, with 14 bases separating them. The CDR3 covers 12 residues. CDR3 sequence (DNA): TGTGCCAGCAGCCACGGTCTTTCGAGGCAGTTCTTC. This encodes CASSHGLSRQFF. Variable domain in full (rest from reference TRBV11-1 and TRBJ2-1): EAEVAQSPRYKITEKSQAVAFWCDPISGHATLYWYRQILGQGPELLVQFQDESVVDDSQLPKDRFSAERLKGVDSTLKIQPAELGDSAMYLCASSHGLSRQFFGPGTRLTVL.

The V call is TRBV5-1, the J call TRBJ2-2; a possible D gene is TRBD2 (6 bases). In germline, CDR1 is SGHRS, CDR2 YFSETQ. The V gene lost 0 bases and the J gene lost 8 bases, with 8 bases spanning the gap. The CDR3 spans 13 residues. CDR3 DNA sequence: TGCGCCAGCAGCTTGGCCGGGGGAGGGGAGCTGTTTTTT. It codes for CASSLAGGGELFF. The entire variable domain, with the rest obtained from reference TRBV5-1 and TRBJ2-2, is as follows: KAGVTQTPRYLIKTRGQQVTLSCSPISGHRSVSWYQQTPGQGLQFLFEYFSETQRNKGNFPGRFSGRQFSNSRSEMNVSTLELGDSALYLCASSLAGGGELFFGEGSRLTVL.

The V gene is TRBV28, the J gene TRBJ1-3, with unresolved D. This CDR3 has 15 residues. V was cut by 5 bases and J by 4 bases, with 15 bases left in between. Germline CDR1 and CDR2: MDHEN and SYDVKM. Here the CDR3 reads CASSPTRGTGNTIYF. The CDR3 DNA reads TGTGCCAGCAGTCCCACTCGGGGTACGGGAAACACCATATATTTT.

The CDR3 spells CASSGQSLNEQFF. The DNA of the CDR3 is TGTGCCAGTAGCGGACAGAGCTTGAATGAGCAGTTCTTC. The rearrangement links TRBV19 to TRBJ2-1; D is possibly TRBD1 (6 bases). The germline CDR1 and CDR2 sequences are LNHDA and SQIVND (reference sequence). V was pared by 6 bases and J by 7 bases, with 13 bases between. This CDR3 has 13 residues.

This rearrangement joins TRBV6-1 to TRBJ1-5, with D possibly matching TRBD1 (5 bases). V was pared by 6 bases and J by 0 bases, with 9 bases between. Per the germline V gene, CDR1 is MNHNS and CDR2 is SASEGT. The length of the CDR3 is 14 residues. As DNA, the CDR3 is TGTGCCAGCAGCCGACAGATTAGCAATCAGCCCCAGCATTTT. Encoded protein: CASSRQISNQPQHF.

The V and J genes are TRBV18 and TRBJ1-2; unclear D gene. V gave up 4 bases and J gave up 6 bases, with 21 bases separating them. The CDR3 contains 16 residues. The germline gives CDR1 KGHSH, CDR2 LQKENI. Here the CDR3 DNA reads TGTGCCAGCTCACTACGTGTCGGGTCCCTTAAGGATGGCTACACCTTC. Amino acid sequence: CASSLRVGSLKDGYTF.

The DNA for the CDR3 is TGTGCCAGTAGTATAAGGGACACGAATCAGCCCCAGCATTTT. Translation gives CASSIRDTNQPQHF. This chain joins TRBV19 and TRBJ1-5, with D possibly TRBD1 on 6 matching bases. The CDR3 runs to 14 residues. V lost 2 bases and J lost 4, with 9 bases in between. Germline CDR1 and CDR2: LNHDA and SQIVND (reference sequence).

The rearrangement joins TRBV5-6 to TRBJ2-6, with TRBD1 identical over 7 bases. Germline V gene sequence: CDR1 SGHDT, CDR2 YYEEEE. Trimming removed 4 bases from V and 2 bases from J; junction bases left unmatched: 6. This CDR3 has 16 residues. The CDR3 DNA follows: TGTGCCAGCAGCCCCGAGGGGGCTCCTGGGGCCAACGTCCTGACTTTC. Its translation is CASSPEGAPGANVLTF.

The genes are TRBV2 and TRBJ1-2, with D maybe TRBD1 (5 bases). The CDR3 covers 11 residues. The germline V and J ends were trimmed by 8 bases and 6 bases, with 10 bases remaining between them. Germline V lookup: CDR1 SNHLY, CDR2 FYNNEI. In DNA form, the CDR3 reads TGTGCCAGCGGACAATTGCATGGCTACACCTTC. Amino acid sequence: CASGQLHGYTF.

V usage is TRBV28 and J usage is TRBJ2-7; 7 nucleotides agree with TRBD2. CDR1 MDHEN and CDR2 SYDVKM come from the germline V gene. The CDR3 consists of 17 residues. The trim removed 7 bases at V and 6 bases at J, leaving 21 bases unmatched. CDR3 nucleotides: TGTGCCAGCACTATGTACCTTGGGGGAGGGGCCCTTGGCGAGCAGTACTTC. It is translated as CASTMYLGGGALGEQYF.

The chain carries TRBV28 and TRBJ2-7, with a possible D match to TRBD1 (6 bases). The germline V gene encodes CDR1 MDHEN and CDR2 SYDVKM. This CDR3 contains 11 residues. V lost 5 bases to trimming and J lost 10 bases, with 12 bases between them. For the CDR3, the DNA is TGTGCCAGCAGTCAGGGGCCACCTCAGTACTTC. It is translated as CASSQGPPQYF.

The rearrangement uses TRBV2 and TRBJ2-7; weak D call: TRBD1 (6 bases). The V gene lost 6 bases and the J gene lost 3 bases, with 15 bases spanning the gap. This CDR3 has 14 residues. The germline gives CDR1 SNHLY, CDR2 FYNNEI. The CDR3 protein is CASRGTRRGYEQYF. In DNA form, the CDR3 reads TGTGCCAGCAGGGGGACACGAAGGGGCTACGAGCAGTACTTC. Drawing the rest from reference TRBV2 and TRBJ2-7, the complete variable domain is EPEVTQTPSHQVTQMGQEVILRCVPISNHLYFYWYRQILGQKVEFLVSFYNNEISEKSEIFDDQFSVERPDGSNFTLKIRSTKLEDSAMYFCASRGTRRGYEQYFGPGTRLTVT.

The V gene is TRBV27, the J gene TRBJ1-2; TRBD1 might be the D (5 bases). Germline assignment: CDR1 MNHEY and CDR2 SMNVEV (reference sequence). The CDR3 totals 15 residues. V dropped 0 bases and J dropped 3 bases, with 11 bases sitting between them. Here the CDR3 reads CASSLSGVVDYGYTF. For the CDR3, the DNA is TGTGCCAGCAGTTTATCAGGGGTGGTGGACTATGGCTACACCTTC.

This CDR3 is CATTYSHNEQFF. As DNA, the CDR3 is TGTGCCACTACGTACAGCCACAATGAGCAGTTCTTC. J is TRBJ2-1 and V is TRBV6-1; no firm D call. The CDR3 is 12 residues long. Between the trimmed V and J ends, which lost 10 bases and 5 bases, there was a span of 12 bases. Germline CDR1 is MNHNS and CDR2 is SASEGT.

CDR3 amino acids: CARSLAGGATEAFF. The CDR3 coding sequence is TGTGCCAGAAGCTTGGCCGGGGGAGCAACTGAAGCTTTCTTT. The chain couples TRBV5-3 to TRBJ1-1; tentative D call: TRBD1 (5 bases). TRBV5-3 is marked as an open reading frame, function uncertain. Deletions cut 0 bases from V and 5 bases from J, with 11 bases between. This CDR3 has 14 residues.